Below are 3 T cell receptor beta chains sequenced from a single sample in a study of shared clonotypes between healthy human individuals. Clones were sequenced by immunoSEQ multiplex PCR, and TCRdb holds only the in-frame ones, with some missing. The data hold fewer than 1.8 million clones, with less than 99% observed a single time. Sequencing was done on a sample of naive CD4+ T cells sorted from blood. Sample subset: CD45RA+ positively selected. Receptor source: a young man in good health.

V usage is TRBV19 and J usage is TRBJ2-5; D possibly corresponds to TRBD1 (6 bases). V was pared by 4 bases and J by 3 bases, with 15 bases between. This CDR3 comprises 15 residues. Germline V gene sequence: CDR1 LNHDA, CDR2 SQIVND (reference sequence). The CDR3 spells CASSTGTGFKETQYF. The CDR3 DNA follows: TGTGCCAGTAGTACCGGAACAGGGTTTAAAGAGACCCAGTACTTC.

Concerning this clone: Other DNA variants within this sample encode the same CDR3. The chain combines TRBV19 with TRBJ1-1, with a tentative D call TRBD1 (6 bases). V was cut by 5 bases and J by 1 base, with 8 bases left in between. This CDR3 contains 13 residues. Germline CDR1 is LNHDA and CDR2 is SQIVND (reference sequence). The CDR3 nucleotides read TGTGCCAGTAGTCTACAGGGGAACACTGAAGCTTTCTTT. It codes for CASSLQGNTEAFF.

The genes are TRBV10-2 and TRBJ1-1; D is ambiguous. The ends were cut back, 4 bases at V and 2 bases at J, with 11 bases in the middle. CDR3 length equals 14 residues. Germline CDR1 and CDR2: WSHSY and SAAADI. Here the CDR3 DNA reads TGCGCCAGCAGTGGAGGGTCCTCTAACACTGAAGCTTTCTTT. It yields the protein CASSGGSSNTEAFF.